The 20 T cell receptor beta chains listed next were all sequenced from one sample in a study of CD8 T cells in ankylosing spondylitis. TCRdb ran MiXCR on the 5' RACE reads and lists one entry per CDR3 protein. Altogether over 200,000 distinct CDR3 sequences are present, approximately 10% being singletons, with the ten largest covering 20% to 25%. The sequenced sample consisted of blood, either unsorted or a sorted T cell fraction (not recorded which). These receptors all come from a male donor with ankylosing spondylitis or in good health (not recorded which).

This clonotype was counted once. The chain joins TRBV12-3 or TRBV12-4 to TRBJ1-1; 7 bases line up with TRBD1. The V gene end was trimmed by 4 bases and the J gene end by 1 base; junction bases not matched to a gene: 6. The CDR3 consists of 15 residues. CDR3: CASSSGGTANTEAFF. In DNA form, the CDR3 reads TGTGCCAGCAGTTCAGGGGGGACAGCGAACACTGAAGCTTTCTTT.

The CDR3 nucleotides are TGCAGTACTACGCGTCTCAGGGGCCTAGCCAAAAACATTCAGTACTTC. Translating gives CSTTRLRGLAKNIQYF. This chain links TRBV20-1 with TRBJ2-4, with TRBD1 as a possible D gene (6 bases). Trimming took off 8 bases at V and 0 bases at J, with 20 bases between the two ends. The germline V gene has CDR1 DFQATT and CDR2 SNEGSKA (reference sequence). CDR3 length: 16 amino acids.

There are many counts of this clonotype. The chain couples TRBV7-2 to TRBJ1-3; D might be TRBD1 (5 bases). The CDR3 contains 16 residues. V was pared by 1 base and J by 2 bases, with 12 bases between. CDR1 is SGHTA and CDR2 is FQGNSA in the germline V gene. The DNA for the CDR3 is TGTGCCAGCAGCTTAGAATATGGGGCAGCTGGAAACACCATATATTTT. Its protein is CASSLEYGAAGNTIYF.

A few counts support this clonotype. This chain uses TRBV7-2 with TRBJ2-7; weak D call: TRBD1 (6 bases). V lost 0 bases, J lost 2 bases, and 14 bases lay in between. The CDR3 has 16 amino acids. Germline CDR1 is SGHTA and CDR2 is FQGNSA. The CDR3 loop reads CASSLAGPGHTYEQYF. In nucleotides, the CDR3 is TGTGCCAGCAGCTTAGCGGGGCCGGGACACACCTACGAGCAGTACTTC. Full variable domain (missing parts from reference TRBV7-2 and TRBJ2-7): GAGVSQSPSNKVTEKGKDVELRCDPISGHTALYWYRQSLGQGLEFLIYFQGNSAPDKSGLPSDRFSAERTGGSVSTLTIQRTQQEDSAVYLCASSLAGPGHTYEQYFGPGTRLTVT.

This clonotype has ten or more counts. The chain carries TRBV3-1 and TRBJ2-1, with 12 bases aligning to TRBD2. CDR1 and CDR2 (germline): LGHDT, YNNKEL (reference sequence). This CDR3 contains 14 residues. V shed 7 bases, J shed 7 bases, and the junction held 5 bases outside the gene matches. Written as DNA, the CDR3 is TGTGCCAGCATCCTAGCGGGGGGGTCAAATGAGCAGTTCTTC. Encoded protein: CASILAGGSNEQFF.

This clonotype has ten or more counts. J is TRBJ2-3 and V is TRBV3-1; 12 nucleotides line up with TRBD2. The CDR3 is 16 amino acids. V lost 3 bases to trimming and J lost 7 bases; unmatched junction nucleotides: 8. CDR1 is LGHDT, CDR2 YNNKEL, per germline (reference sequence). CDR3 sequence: CASSHPSGGALNTQYF. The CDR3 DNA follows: TGTGCCAGCAGCCACCCTAGCGGGGGGGCTTTAAATACGCAGTATTTT.

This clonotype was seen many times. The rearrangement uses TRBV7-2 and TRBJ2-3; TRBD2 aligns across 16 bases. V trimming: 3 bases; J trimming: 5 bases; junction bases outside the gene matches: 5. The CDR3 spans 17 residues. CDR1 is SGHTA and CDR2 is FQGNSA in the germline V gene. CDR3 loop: CASSLVGTSGGGDTQYF. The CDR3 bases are TGTGCCAGCAGCTTGGTTGGGACTAGCGGGGGGGGAGATACGCAGTATTTT. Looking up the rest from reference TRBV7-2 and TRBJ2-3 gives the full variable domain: GAGVSQSPSNKVTEKGKDVELRCDPISGHTALYWYRQSLGQGLEFLIYFQGNSAPDKSGLPSDRFSAERTGGSVSTLTIQRTQQEDSAVYLCASSLVGTSGGGDTQYFGPGTRLTVL.

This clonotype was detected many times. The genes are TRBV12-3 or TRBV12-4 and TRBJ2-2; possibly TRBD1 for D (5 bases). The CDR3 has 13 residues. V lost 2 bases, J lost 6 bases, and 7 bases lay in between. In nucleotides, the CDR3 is TGTGCCAGCAGTTTAATGGGGCCCGGGGAGCTGTTTTTT. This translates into CASSLMGPGELFF.

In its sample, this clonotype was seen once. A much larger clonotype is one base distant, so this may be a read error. CDR3 loop: CASSAETSGGPHTQYF. CDR3 sequence (DNA): TGTGCCAGCAGCGCCGAGACTAGCGGGGGACCACATACGCAGTATTTT. The gene calls are TRBV12-3 or TRBV12-4 and TRBJ2-3; 12 positions agree with TRBD2. This CDR3 region has 16 residues. The ends lost 6 bases at V and 7 bases at J; junction bases unmatched: 11.

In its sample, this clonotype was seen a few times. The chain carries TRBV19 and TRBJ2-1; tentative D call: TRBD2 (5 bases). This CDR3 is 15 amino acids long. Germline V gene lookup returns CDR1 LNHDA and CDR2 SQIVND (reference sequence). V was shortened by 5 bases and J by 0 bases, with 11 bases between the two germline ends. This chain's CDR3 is CASSLRTDSYNEQFF. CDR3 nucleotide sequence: TGTGCCAGTAGTTTACGGACTGACTCCTACAATGAGCAGTTCTTC.

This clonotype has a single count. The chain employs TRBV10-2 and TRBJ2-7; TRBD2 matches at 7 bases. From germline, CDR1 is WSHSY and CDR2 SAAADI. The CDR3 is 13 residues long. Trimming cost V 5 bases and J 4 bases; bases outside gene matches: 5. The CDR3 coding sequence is TGCGCCAGCAGTCAAATAGCGGGTTACGAGCAGTACTTC. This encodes CASSQIAGYEQYF.

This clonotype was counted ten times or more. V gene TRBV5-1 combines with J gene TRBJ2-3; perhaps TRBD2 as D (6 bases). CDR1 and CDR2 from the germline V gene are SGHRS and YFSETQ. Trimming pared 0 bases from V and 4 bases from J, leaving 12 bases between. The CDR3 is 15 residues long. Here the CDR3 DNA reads TGCGCCAGCAGCTTGGTCGGGGGTCTGTCAGATACGCAGTATTTT. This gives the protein CASSLVGGLSDTQYF.

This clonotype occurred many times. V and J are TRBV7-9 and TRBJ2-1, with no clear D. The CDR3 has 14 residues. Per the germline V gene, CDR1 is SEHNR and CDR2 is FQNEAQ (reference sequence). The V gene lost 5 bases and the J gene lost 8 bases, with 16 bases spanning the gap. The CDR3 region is CASSAGVGPDEQFF. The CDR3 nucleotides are TGTGCCAGCAGCGCAGGTGTTGGGCCGGATGAGCAGTTCTTC.

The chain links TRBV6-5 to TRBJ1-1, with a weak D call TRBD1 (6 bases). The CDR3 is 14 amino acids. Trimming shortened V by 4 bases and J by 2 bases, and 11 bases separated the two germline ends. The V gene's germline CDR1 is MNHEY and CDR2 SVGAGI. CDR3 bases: TGTGCCAGCAGTTCGGGACACATCAACACTGAAGCTTTCTTT. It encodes CASSSGHINTEAFF.

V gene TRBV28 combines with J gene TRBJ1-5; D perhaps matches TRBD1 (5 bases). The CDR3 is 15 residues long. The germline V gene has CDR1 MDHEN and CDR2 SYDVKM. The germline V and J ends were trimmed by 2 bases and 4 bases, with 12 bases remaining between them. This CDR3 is CASSLGQGGNQPQHF. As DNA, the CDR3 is TGTGCCAGCAGTTTAGGCCAGGGTGGGAATCAGCCCCAGCATTTT. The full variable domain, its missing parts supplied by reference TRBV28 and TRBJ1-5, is DVKVTQSSRYLVKRTGEKVFLECVQDMDHENMFWYRQDPGLGLRLIYFSYDVKMKEKGDIPEGYSVSREKKERFSLILESASTNQTSMYLCASSLGQGGNQPQHFGDGTRLSIL.

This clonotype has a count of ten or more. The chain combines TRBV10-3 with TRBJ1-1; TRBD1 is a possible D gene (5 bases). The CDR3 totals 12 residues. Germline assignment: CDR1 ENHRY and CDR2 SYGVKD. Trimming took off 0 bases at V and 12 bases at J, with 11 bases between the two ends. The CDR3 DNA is TGTGCCATCAGTGAGTCTGGGACGTGGACTTTCTTT. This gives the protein CAISESGTWTFF.

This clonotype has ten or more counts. The CDR3 sequence is CASSVKRADRLAGELFF. The CDR3 DNA is TGTGCCAGCAGCGTAAAGCGGGCCGATCGACTCGCCGGGGAGCTGTTTTTT. The rearrangement joins TRBV9 to TRBJ2-2; the D gene is possibly TRBD2 (6 bases). V lost 1 base and J 6 bases, leaving 19 bases between the germline ends. The CDR3 is 17 residues long. Germline lookup yields CDR1 SGDLS and CDR2 YYNGEE.

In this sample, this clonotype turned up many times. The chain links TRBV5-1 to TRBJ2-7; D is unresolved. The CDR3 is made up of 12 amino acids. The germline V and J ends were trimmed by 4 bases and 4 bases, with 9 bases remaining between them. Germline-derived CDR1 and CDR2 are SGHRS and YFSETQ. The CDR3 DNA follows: TGCGCCAGCAGCCCGAGTTTGTACGAGCAGTACTTC. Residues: CASSPSLYEQYF. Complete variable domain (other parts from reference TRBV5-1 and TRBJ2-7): KAGVTQTPRYLIKTRGQQVTLSCSPISGHRSVSWYQQTPGQGLQFLFEYFSETQRNKGNFPGRFSGRQFSNSRSEMNVSTLELGDSALYLCASSPSLYEQYFGPGTRLTVT.

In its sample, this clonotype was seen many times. The CDR3 region has the DNA TGCAGTGCTAGAGAGGCCCGCGCCGCTGAAGCTTTCTTT. Translating it yields CSAREARAAEAFF. The rearrangement uses TRBV20-1 and TRBJ1-1; D gene uncertain. Per the germline V gene, CDR1 is DFQATT and CDR2 is SNEGSKA (reference sequence). The CDR3 contains 13 residues. The germline V and J ends were trimmed by 0 bases and 6 bases, with 11 bases remaining between them.

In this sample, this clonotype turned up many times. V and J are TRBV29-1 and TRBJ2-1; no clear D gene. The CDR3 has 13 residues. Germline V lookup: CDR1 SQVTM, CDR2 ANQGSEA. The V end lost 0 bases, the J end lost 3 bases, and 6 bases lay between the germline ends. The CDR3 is CSVEDKRYNEQFF. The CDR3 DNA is TGCAGCGTTGAAGATAAGCGCTACAATGAGCAGTTCTTC.